One and the same sample provided the 14 T cell receptor beta chains below, sequenced in a study of T cell changes during pregnancy in multiple sclerosis. Profiled with immunoSEQ multiplex PCR; TCRdb holds only in-frame clones, not every one. The repertoire holds 35,000 to 55,000 clones, with around 89% as singletons. The sample here was CD8+ T cells from peripheral blood mononuclear cells, taken after pregnancy. The receptor set was obtained from a female donor in good health, enrolled as a control in a pregnancy study.

The rearrangement joins TRBV27 to TRBJ2-1; 8 bases agree with TRBD2. The CDR3 loop spans 16 amino acids. Germline V gives CDR1 MNHEY, CDR2 SMNVEV (reference sequence). V dropped 5 bases and J dropped 4; count of bases not matched to a gene: 10. CDR3 region: CASSPAGVRAYNEQFF. CDR3 DNA sequence: TGTGCCAGCAGTCCAGCGGGAGTACGAGCTTACAATGAGCAGTTCTTC.

The chain links TRBV29-1 to TRBJ1-2; 8 positions match TRBD1. V shed 5 bases and J 4 bases; nucleotides not matched to a gene: 6. From germline, CDR1 is SQVTM and CDR2 ANQGSEA. This CDR3 region has 13 residues. As DNA, the CDR3 is TGCAGCGTTTACAGGGGGTCCCTCTATGGCTACACCTTC. This translates into CSVYRGSLYGYTF.

The V and J genes are TRBV30 and TRBJ2-2, with a tentative D call TRBD2 (5 bases). CDR3 size: 10 residues. Trimming took off 8 bases at V and 8 bases at J, with 9 bases between the two ends. Germline CDR1 GTSNPN, CDR2 SVGIG (reference sequence). In DNA, the CDR3 is TGTGCCACCCGCGGGGGGGAGCTGTTTTTT. Protein: CATRGGELFF.

This sequence joins TRBV27 and TRBJ2-7; 8 bases are a match to TRBD1. This CDR3 has 14 amino acids. V lost 5 bases to trimming and J lost 8 bases; unmatched junction nucleotides: 11. In germline, CDR1 is MNHEY, CDR2 SMNVEV (reference sequence). The CDR3: CASSAPDRGWKQYF. CDR3 nucleotide sequence: TGTGCCAGCAGTGCCCCCGACAGGGGATGGAAGCAGTACTTC.

The chain recombines TRBV12-5 with TRBJ2-1; D is perhaps TRBD1 (5 bases). The CDR3 is 12 residues long. Germline lookup yields CDR1 LGHNT and CDR2 FRNRAP. Trimming shortened V by 3 bases and J by 7 bases, and 7 bases separated the two germline ends. CDR3 in amino acids: CASGFPGNEQFF. CDR3 sequence (DNA): TGTGCTAGTGGTTTTCCAGGGAATGAGCAGTTCTTC. Combining the CDR3 with reference TRBV12-5 and TRBJ2-1 gives the whole variable domain DARVTQTPRHKVTEMGQEVTMRCQPILGHNTVFWYRQTMMQGLELLAYFRNRAPLDDSGMPKDRFSAEMPDATLATLKIQPSEPRDSAVYFCASGFPGNEQFFGPGTRLTVL.

CDR3 loop: CASSNWTSGGRETQYF. The CDR3 DNA reads TGTGCCAGCAGTAACTGGACTAGCGGGGGGAGAGAGACCCAGTACTTC. The J gene is TRBJ2-5, the V gene TRBV27, with 14 bases lining up with TRBD2. Germline CDR1 reads MNHEY; CDR2 reads SMNVEV (reference sequence). V trimming: 5 bases; J trimming: 4 bases; junction bases outside the gene matches: 6. CDR3 length: 16 residues.

V usage is TRBV6-5 and J usage is TRBJ2-5, with a possible D match to TRBD2 (5 bases). The germline V gene has CDR1 MNHEY and CDR2 SVGAGI. V was cut by 2 bases and J by 5 bases, with 18 bases left in between. The CDR3 has 16 amino acids. This CDR3 is CASSYRWPPRAETQYF. For the CDR3, the DNA is TGTGCCAGCAGTTACCGATGGCCCCCGAGGGCTGAGACCCAGTACTTC.

The chain uses TRBV9 and TRBJ1-5; TRBD1 matches at 9 bases. V gave up 3 bases and J gave up 5 bases; unmatched junction bases: 15. CDR1 is SGDLS, CDR2 YYNGEE, per germline. CDR3 length: 18 residues. The CDR3 coding sequence is TGTGCCAGCAGCGCCACACCCGGGACAGGGAATTACGATCAGCCCCAGCATTTT. It specifies CASSATPGTGNYDQPQHF.

The CDR3 DNA sequence: TGTGCCAGCAGCGGACAGGCTCTCCCCGGGGAGCTGTTTTTT. Translating it yields CASSGQALPGELFF. The chain employs TRBV9 and TRBJ2-2; perhaps TRBD1 as D (6 bases). The V end lost 3 bases, the J end lost 6 bases, and 12 bases lay between the germline ends. Germline V gene lookup returns CDR1 SGDLS and CDR2 YYNGEE. The CDR3 has 14 amino acids.

The chain is built from TRBV11-2 and TRBJ2-3; 15 nucleotides line up with TRBD2. Germline loops: CDR1 SGHAT, CDR2 FQNNGV. J gave up 6 bases and V 5 bases, and 6 bases lay outside the gene matches. The CDR3 has 16 residues. The CDR3: CASSRGLAGGGDTQYF. The DNA for the CDR3 is TGTGCCAGCAGCCGGGGACTAGCGGGGGGCGGGGATACGCAGTATTTT.

The chain combines TRBV9 with TRBJ2-1, with D tentatively TRBD2 (6 bases). Germline CDR1 reads SGDLS; CDR2 reads YYNGEE. V was pared by 10 bases and J by 4 bases, with 18 bases between. The CDR3 is 14 residues long. Here the CDR3 DNA reads TGTGCCCCTAATGGAGGGAGAAAGTACAATGAGCAGTTCTTC. Its translation: CAPNGGRKYNEQFF.

The chain is built from TRBV6-1 and TRBJ1-5; D remains unclear. CDR3 size: 10 residues. Germline values: CDR1 MNHNS, CDR2 SASEGT. V lost 10 bases and J 5 bases, leaving 6 bases between the germline ends. CDR3 sequence reads: CATGHQPQHF. The DNA of the CDR3 is TGTGCCACTGGGCATCAGCCCCAGCATTTT.

The chain couples TRBV4-2 to TRBJ1-2, with TRBD1 identical over 11 bases. V lost 5 bases and J lost 1; bases outside the gene matches: 9. Germline CDR1 LGHNA, CDR2 YNFKEQ. The CDR3 consists of 17 residues. The CDR3 loop reads CASSEGTGGLINYGYTF. CDR3 coding DNA: TGTGCCAGCAGCGAAGGGACAGGGGGGCTTATTAACTATGGCTACACCTTC.

This clone was seen once. This chain joins TRBV7-9 and TRBJ2-2; TRBD1 matches at 8 bases. The CDR3 runs to 16 residues. CDR1 and CDR2 (germline): SEHNR, FQNEAQ (reference sequence). Trimming at V came to 5 bases and at J to 1 base, leaving 6 bases not matched to a gene. In DNA, the CDR3 is TGTGCCAGCAGCCGACTGGACAGGGAGAACACCGGGGAGCTGTTTTTT. This sequence encodes CASSRLDRENTGELFF.